This T cell receptor (beta chain) is drawn from a study of blood T cell repertoires in COVID-19. In the study overall: PBMCs, B-cell-depleted T cells, or T cells provided the cDNA or gDNA that made up the material.

The table came from immunoSEQ multiplex PCR; TCRdb's copy has only in-frame clones and leaves some out. The data hold roughly 310,000 clones, with around nine tenths observed a single time. Regarding this clone: Mismatch with germline at one junction end may stem from a read error.

The V gene's germline CDR1 is SSHAT and CDR2 FNYEAQ (reference sequence). This CDR3 is 15 amino acids long. This receptor was obtained from a woman aged 45-60 years with active or convalescent COVID-19. The chain recombines TRBV7-7 with TRBJ2-2, with a possible D match to TRBD1 (5 bases). The specimen was peripheral blood. CDR3 DNA: TGTGCTAGCAGCCCAGGTGCAGGGATCACCGGGGAGCTGTTTTTT. The encoded protein is CASSPGAGITGELFF.